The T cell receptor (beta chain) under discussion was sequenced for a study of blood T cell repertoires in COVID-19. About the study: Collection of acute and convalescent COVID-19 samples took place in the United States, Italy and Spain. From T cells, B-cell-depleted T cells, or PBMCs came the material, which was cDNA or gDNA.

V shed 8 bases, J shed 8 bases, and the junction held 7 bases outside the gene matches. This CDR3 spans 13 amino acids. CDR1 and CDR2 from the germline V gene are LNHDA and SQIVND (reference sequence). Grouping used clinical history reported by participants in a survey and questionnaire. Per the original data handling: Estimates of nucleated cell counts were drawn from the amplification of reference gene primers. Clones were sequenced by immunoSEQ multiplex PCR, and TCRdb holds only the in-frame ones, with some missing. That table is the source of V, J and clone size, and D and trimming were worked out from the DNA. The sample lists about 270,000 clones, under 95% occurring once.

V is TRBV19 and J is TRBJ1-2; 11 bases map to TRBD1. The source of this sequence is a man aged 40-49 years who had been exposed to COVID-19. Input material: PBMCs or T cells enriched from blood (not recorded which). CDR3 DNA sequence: TGTGCCAGTGGCTTGGACAGGGGGCAGGGCTACACCTTC. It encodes CASGLDRGQGYTF. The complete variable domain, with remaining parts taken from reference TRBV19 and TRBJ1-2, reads DGGITQSPKYLFRKEGQNVTLSCEQNLNHDAMYWYRQDPGQGLRLIYYSQIVNDFQKGDIAEGYSVSREKKESFPLTVTSAQKNPTAFYLCASGLDRGQGYTFGSGTRLTVV.